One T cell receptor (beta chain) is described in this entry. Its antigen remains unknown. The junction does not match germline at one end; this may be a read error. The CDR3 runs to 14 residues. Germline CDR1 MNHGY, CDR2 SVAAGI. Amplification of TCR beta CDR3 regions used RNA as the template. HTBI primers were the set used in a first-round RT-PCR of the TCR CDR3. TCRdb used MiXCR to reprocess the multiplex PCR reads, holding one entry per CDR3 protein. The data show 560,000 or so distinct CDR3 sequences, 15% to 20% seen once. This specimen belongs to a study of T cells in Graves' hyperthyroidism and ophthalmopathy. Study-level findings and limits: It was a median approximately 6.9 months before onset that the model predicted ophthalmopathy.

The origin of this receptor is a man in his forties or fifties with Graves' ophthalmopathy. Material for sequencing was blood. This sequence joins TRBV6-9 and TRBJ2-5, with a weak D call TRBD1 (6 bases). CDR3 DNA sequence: TGTGCCAGCAGTTACCCAGGGGCCCAAGAGATCCAGTACTTC. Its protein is CASSYPGAQEIQYF.